The entry below describes one T cell receptor (beta chain). Its antigen is not known. The sample is drawn from a study of cytomegalovirus exposure and HLA in healthy donors. Overall study: HLA-typed donors were the source of around 80 million unique TCRs, which an early data release held. Most genotyped donors, approximately 81% of more than 300, had Caucasian-associated genetic ancestry.

A multiplex PCR was run with 60 Vbeta primers and 13 Jbeta primers. Using immunoSEQ multiplex PCR, the repertoire was profiled, and TCRdb retains in-frame clones only, with some absent. This sample's clone table lists about 48,000 clones. The trim removed 2 bases at V and 6 bases at J, leaving 4 bases unmatched. This CDR3 region has 14 residues. Germline V gene lookup returns CDR1 SEHNR and CDR2 FQNEAQ (reference sequence). Study-wide points: On later analysis, the bulk of CMV-associated TCR beta chains appeared to be HLA-restricted.

The clonotype originates from a male donor in good health and CMV-seropositive. The sequencing input was PBMCs. V usage is TRBV7-9 and J usage is TRBJ2-7; 10 nucleotides line up with TRBD2. CDR3 DNA sequence: TGTGCCAGCAGCTTACTTAGCGGGGGGATCGAGCAGTACTTC. The encoded protein is CASSLLSGGIEQYF. Based on the CDR3 plus reference TRBV7-9 and TRBJ2-7, the full variable domain is DTGVSQNPRHKITKRGQNVTFRCDPISEHNRLYWYRQTLGQGPEFLTYFQNEAQLEKSRLLSDRFSAERPKGSFSTLEIQRTEQGDSAMYLCASSLLSGGIEQYFGPGTRLTVT.